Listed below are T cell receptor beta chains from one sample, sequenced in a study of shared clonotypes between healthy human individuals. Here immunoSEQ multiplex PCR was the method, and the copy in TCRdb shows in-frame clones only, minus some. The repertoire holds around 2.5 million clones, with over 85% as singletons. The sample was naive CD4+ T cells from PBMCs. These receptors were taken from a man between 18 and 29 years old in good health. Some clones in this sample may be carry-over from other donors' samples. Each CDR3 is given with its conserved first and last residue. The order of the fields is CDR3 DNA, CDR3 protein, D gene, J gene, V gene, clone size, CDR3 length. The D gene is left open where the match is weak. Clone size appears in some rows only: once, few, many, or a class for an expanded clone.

TGTGCCAGCAGCTTACCCGCGACAGGACAGACCTACGAGCAGTACTTC | CASSLPATGQTYEQYF | - | TRBJ2-7 | TRBV5-4 | - | 16
TGTGCCAGCAGCTTATATAGGCGGAGTCAAGAGACCCAGTACTTC | CASSLYRRSQETQYF | - | TRBJ2-5 | TRBV7-2 | once | 15
TGCAGCGTCCGCAAATTGGACGGGACTGAAGCTTTCTTT | CSVRKLDGTEAFF | - | TRBJ1-1 | TRBV29-1 | once | 13
TGTGCCAGCAGTCTTTTGGGGGGGAATCAGCCCCAGCATTTT | CASSLLGGNQPQHF | - | TRBJ1-5 | TRBV6-5 | - | 14
TGCAGCGTTGAATTCCGCGCCAGGGGGGACTACGAGCAGTACTTC | CSVEFRARGDYEQYF | - | TRBJ2-7 | TRBV29-1 | once | 15
TGCGCCAGCAGTGGGGAGTACAATGAGCAGTTCTTC | CASSGEYNEQFF | - | TRBJ2-1 | TRBV10-1 | - | 12
TGTGCCAGCAGTTTAAATGGCCGTGAAGCTTTCTTT | CASSLNGREAFF | - | TRBJ1-1 | TRBV7-9 | - | 12
TGTGCCACTACTAACCAGGGGAAAATAAACACTGAAGCTTTCTTT | CATTNQGKINTEAFF | - | TRBJ1-1 | TRBV7-3 | - | 15
TGTGCCAGCAGCCCTGGACAGGGGGTTGGAGGGAACACTGAAGCTTTCTTT | CASSPGQGVGGNTEAFF | TRBD1 | TRBJ1-1 | TRBV27 | - | 17
TGTGCCAGTAGTATACGAGAACGGGACGGAGGCATTCAGTACTTC | CASSIRERDGGIQYF | - | TRBJ2-4 | TRBV19 | once | 15
TGTGCCACCAGCAGAGACAGGGGGCCAGATACGCAGTATTTT | CATSRDRGPDTQYF | TRBD1 | TRBJ2-3 | TRBV15 | - | 14
TGTGCCAGCTGTGTCGGGGGAGGAAGGTCCTATGGCTACACCTTC | CASCVGGGRSYGYTF | - | TRBJ1-2 | TRBV6-5 | - | 15
TGTGCCAGCAGTTTGTCTAGCGGGGGATCGCTCTACGAGCAGTACTTC | CASSLSSGGSLYEQYF | TRBD2 | TRBJ2-7 | TRBV6-5 | - | 16